This T cell receptor (beta chain) appears in the sequencing data of a study of control samples from healthy donors and cancer patients. CDR3 length: 13 residues. CDR1 LGHDT and CDR2 YNNKEL come from the germline V gene (reference sequence). V was cut by 3 bases and J by 11 bases, with 16 bases left in between. Profiled with immunoSEQ multiplex PCR; TCRdb holds only in-frame clones, not every one. The sample consists of about 120,000 clones, around 87% of them appearing once. The chain combines TRBV3-1 (or the pseudogene TRBV3-2) with TRBJ1-1, with a weak D call TRBD1 (6 bases). The TCR comes from a man in his forties in good health. The material sequenced was blood. CDR3 in amino acids: CASSHLDRSWAFF. The CDR3 DNA follows: TGTGCCAGCAGCCACCTCGACAGGTCATGGGCTTTCTTT.